Listed here are 11 T cell receptor beta chains from one sample, sequenced in a study of cytomegalovirus exposure and HLA in healthy donors. The primer mix had 60 Vbeta and 13 Jbeta primers. The protocol was immunoSEQ multiplex PCR, while the TCRdb copy is restricted to in-frame clones and leaves out a portion. The data show 100,000 to 150,000 clones, about 85% seen once. The sequenced sample consisted of PBMCs. All receptors derive from a man between 18 and 29 years old in good health and CMV-seropositive.

The chain uses TRBV5-1 and TRBJ1-4; a possible D gene is TRBD1 (6 bases). From germline, CDR1 is SGHRS and CDR2 YFSETQ. Trimming took off 1 base at V and 5 bases at J, with 9 bases between the two ends. This CDR3 comprises 14 residues. The CDR3: CASSLQGWNEKLFF. The CDR3 DNA is TGCGCCAGCAGCTTGCAGGGGTGGAATGAAAAACTGTTTTTT.

With regard to this clone: The sample has other DNA sequences that encode this CDR3 too. The CDR3 protein is CASSPDIYTEAFF. CDR3 DNA sequence: TGTGCCAGCAGCCCCGACATATACACTGAAGCTTTCTTT. The chain combines TRBV5-6 with TRBJ1-1; the D is unclear. This CDR3 contains 13 residues. Germline loops: CDR1 SGHDT, CDR2 YYEEEE. Trimming took 4 bases from V and 3 from J, leaving 10 bases between them.

This clone has only one observation. The rearrangement joins TRBV9 to TRBJ2-6, with TRBD1 as a possible D gene (6 bases). The CDR3 consists of 15 residues. Germline CDR1 is SGDLS and CDR2 is YYNGEE. The V and J ends lost 1 base and 4 bases respectively, with 9 bases between them. The chain's CDR3 is CASSVTGTGANVLTF. The CDR3 DNA reads as TGTGCCAGCAGCGTAACGGGGACAGGGGCCAACGTCCTGACTTTC. The full variable domain, with the rest looked up from reference TRBV9 and TRBJ2-6, is DSGVTQTPKHLITATGQRVTLRCSPRSGDLSVYWYQQSLDQGLQFLIQYYNGEERAKGNILERFSAQQFPDLHSELNLSSLELGDSALYFCASSVTGTGANVLTFGAGSRLTVL.

The chain links TRBV18 to TRBJ2-3; 10 positions match TRBD1. The CDR3 length is 15 residues. The junction had 6 bases not matched to a gene; V was cut back by 6 bases and J by 3 bases. Germline V gene lookup returns CDR1 KGHSH and CDR2 LQKENI. In DNA form, the CDR3 reads TGTGCCAGCTCTCGACAGGGGGCTTGGACAGATACGCAGTATTTT. Protein product: CASSRQGAWTDTQYF.

The chain couples TRBV5-1 to TRBJ2-7; tentatively, D is TRBD1 (6 bases). The CDR3 loop spans 14 amino acids. CDR1 SGHRS and CDR2 YFSETQ come from the germline V gene. V lost 4 bases and J lost 4, with 15 bases in between. Here the CDR3 reads CASSTLGQGYEQYF. The CDR3 coding sequence is TGCGCCAGCAGCACCTTGGGGCAGGGGTACGAGCAGTACTTC.

The CDR3 is CASSPGQKSPREQYF. The CDR3, as DNA: TGTGCCAGTTCCCCTGGACAGAAAAGTCCGCGGGAGCAGTACTTC. The chain has TRBV9 and TRBJ2-7, with a possible D match to TRBD1 (6 bases). This CDR3 is built from 15 residues. Germline V gives CDR1 SGDLS, CDR2 YYNGEE. V was clipped by 8 bases and J by 7 bases, with 25 bases between them. Combining the CDR3 with reference TRBV9 and TRBJ2-7 gives the whole variable domain DSGVTQTPKHLITATGQRVTLRCSPRSGDLSVYWYQQSLDQGLQFLIQYYNGEERAKGNILERFSAQQFPDLHSELNLSSLELGDSALYFCASSPGQKSPREQYFGPGTRLTVT.

This clone was counted a few times. V and J are TRBV6-4 and TRBJ2-3; perhaps TRBD1 as D (6 bases). This CDR3 has 15 amino acids. Germline V lookup: CDR1 MRHNA, CDR2 SNTAGT. Trimming stripped 0 bases from V and 6 bases from J, with 13 bases between. The DNA for the CDR3 is TGTGCCAGCAGTGACTCCGGCCAGGGGTCGGATACGCAGTATTTT. It yields the protein CASSDSGQGSDTQYF.

This clone was seen a single time. This chain uses TRBV12-5 with TRBJ2-3, with a tentative D call TRBD2 (6 bases). Per the germline V gene, CDR1 is LGHNT and CDR2 is FRNRAP. CDR3 length: 15 residues. V dropped 4 bases and J dropped 3 bases, with 14 bases sitting between them. The CDR3 DNA reads TGTGCTAGTGGTTCCGCGACGGGAGTAACAGATACGCAGTATTTT. This codes for CASGSATGVTDTQYF.

The chain carries TRBV4-1 and TRBJ1-3, with D perhaps matching TRBD1 (5 bases). Germline values: CDR1 MGHRA, CDR2 YSYEKL. V dropped 1 base and J dropped 4 bases, with 14 bases sitting between them. The CDR3 loop spans 16 amino acids. This CDR3 is CASSQGQPSVGNTIYF. In DNA, the CDR3 is TGCGCCAGCAGCCAAGGACAGCCGAGCGTAGGAAACACCATATATTTT.

The chain has TRBV7-2 and TRBJ1-2, with TRBD1 matching 11 bases. The CDR3 consists of 13 residues. V shed 5 bases and J 6 bases; nucleotides not matched to a gene: 2. Per the germline V gene, CDR1 is SGHTA and CDR2 is FQGNSA. The CDR3, as DNA: TGTGCCAGCAGCCGGGACAGGGGGGATGGCTACACCTTC. Amino acid sequence: CASSRDRGDGYTF.

V is TRBV7-2 and J is TRBJ2-5, with TRBD2 identical over 12 bases. The CDR3 extends over 14 amino acids. The V gene end was trimmed by 5 bases and the J gene end by 5 bases; junction bases not matched to a gene: 3. The V gene's germline CDR1 is SGHTA and CDR2 FQGNSA. This CDR3 is CASSGLAGWETQYF. In nucleotides, the CDR3 is TGTGCCAGCAGCGGACTAGCGGGATGGGAGACCCAGTACTTC.